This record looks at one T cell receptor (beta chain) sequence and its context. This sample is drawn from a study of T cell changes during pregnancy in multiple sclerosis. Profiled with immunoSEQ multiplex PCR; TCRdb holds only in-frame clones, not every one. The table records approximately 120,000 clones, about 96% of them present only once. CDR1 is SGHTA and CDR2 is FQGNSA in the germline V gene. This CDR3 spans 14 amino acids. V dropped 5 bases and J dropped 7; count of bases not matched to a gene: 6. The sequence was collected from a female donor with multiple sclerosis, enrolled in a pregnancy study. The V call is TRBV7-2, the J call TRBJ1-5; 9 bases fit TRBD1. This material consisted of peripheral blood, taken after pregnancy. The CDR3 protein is CASSPDRGRQPQHF. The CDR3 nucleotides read TGTGCCAGCAGCCCGGACAGGGGAAGGCAGCCCCAGCATTTT.